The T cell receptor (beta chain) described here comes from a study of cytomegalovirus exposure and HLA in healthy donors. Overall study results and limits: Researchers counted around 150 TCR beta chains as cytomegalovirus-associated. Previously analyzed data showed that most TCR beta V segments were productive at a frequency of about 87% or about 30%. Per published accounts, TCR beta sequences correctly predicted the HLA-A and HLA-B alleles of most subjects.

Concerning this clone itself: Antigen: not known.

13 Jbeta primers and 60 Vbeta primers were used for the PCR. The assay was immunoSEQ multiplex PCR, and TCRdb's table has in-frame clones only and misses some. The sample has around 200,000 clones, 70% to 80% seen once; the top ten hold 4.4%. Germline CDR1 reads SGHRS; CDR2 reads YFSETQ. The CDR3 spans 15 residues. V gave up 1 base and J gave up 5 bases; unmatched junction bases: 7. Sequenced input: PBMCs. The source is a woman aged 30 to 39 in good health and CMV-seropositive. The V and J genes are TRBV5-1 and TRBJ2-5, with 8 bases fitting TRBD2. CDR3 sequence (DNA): TGCGCCAGCAGCTTGCGGCAGGGGACTAGGGAGACCCAGTACTTC. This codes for CASSLRQGTRETQYF. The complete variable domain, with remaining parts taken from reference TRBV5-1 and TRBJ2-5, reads KAGVTQTPRYLIKTRGQQVTLSCSPISGHRSVSWYQQTPGQGLQFLFEYFSETQRNKGNFPGRFSGRQFSNSRSEMNVSTLELGDSALYLCASSLRQGTRETQYFGPGTRLLVL.